This T cell receptor (beta chain) is drawn from a study of early T cells in non-severe SARS-CoV-2 infection. Only a few counts were recorded for this clonotype. Separate cDNA molecules each had unique molecular identifiers attached to them. TCRdb independently ran MiXCR on the 5' RACE reads; one entry per CDR3 protein. The data contain 40,000 to 55,000 distinct CDR3 sequences, 7% to 9% of them singletons. The V and J ends lost 1 base and 7 bases, in that order; junction bases with no gene match: 9. Germline V gives CDR1 SEHNR, CDR2 FQNEAQ (reference sequence). The CDR3 extends over 16 amino acids. The specimen was whole blood. The sequence was obtained from an adult who was a healthcare worker with PCR-confirmed SARS-CoV-2 infection or an uninfected control (not recorded which). The chain employs TRBV7-9 and TRBJ1-2; 10 bases match TRBD1. The CDR3 region has the DNA TGTGCCAGCAGCTTAGGCCCAGGACAGGGGGAGCCTGGCTACACCTTC. Translated: CASSLGPGQGEPGYTF.